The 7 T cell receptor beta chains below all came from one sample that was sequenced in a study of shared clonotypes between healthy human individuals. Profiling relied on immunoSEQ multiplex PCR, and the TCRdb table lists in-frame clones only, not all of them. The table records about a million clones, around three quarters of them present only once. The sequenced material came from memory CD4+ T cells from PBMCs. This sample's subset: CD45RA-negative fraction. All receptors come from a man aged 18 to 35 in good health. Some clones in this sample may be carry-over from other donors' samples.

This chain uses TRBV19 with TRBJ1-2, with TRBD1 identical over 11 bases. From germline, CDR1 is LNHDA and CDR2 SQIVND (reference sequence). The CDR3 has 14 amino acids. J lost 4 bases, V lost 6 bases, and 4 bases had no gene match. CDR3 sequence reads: CASSGTGGPYGYTF. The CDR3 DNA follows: TGTGCCAGTAGCGGGACAGGGGGTCCCTATGGCTACACCTTC.

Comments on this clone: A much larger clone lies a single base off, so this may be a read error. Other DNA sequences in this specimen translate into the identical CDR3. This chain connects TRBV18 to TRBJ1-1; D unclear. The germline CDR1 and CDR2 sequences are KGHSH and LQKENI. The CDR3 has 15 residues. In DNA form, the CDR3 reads TGCGCCAGCTCACCCGGGAACTCCGGGAACACTGAAGCTTTCTTT. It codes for CASSPGNSGNTEAFF.

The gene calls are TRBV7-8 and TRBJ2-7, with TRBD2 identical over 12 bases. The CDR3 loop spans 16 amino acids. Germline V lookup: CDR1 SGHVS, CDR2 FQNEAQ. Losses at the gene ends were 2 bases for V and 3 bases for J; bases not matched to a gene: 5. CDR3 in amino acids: CASSLMGLAGYYEQYF. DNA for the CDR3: TGTGCCAGCAGCTTAATGGGACTAGCGGGTTACTACGAGCAGTACTTC.

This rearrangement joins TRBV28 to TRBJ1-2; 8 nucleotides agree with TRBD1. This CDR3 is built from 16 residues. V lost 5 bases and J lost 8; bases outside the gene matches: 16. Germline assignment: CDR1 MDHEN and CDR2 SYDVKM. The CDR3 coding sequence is TGTGCCAGCAGTCCCCATGAGGTCAGGGGGCGGAGGGGCTACACCTTC. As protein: CASSPHEVRGRRGYTF.

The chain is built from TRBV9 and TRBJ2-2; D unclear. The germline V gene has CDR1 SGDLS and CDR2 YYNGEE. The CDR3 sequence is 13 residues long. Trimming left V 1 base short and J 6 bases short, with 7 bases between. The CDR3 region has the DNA TGTGCCAGCAGCGTAAGGGTCGCCGGGGAGCTGTTTTTT. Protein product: CASSVRVAGELFF.

The CDR3 protein is CASSRGQQETQYF. The CDR3 DNA sequence: TGTGCCAGTAGTCGGGGACAACAAGAGACCCAGTACTTC. The chain links TRBV19 to TRBJ2-5, with TRBD1 as a possible D gene (6 bases). The germline V gene encodes CDR1 LNHDA and CDR2 SQIVND (reference sequence). Trimming removed 5 bases at V and 2 bases at J, with 9 bases between. CDR3 size: 13 residues.

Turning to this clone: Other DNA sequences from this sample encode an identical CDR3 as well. Here the CDR3 DNA reads TGTGCCAGCAGCCTCGGGGGGCCTGGGGCCAACGTCCTGACTTTC. Translating gives CASSLGGPGANVLTF. V and J are TRBV7-2 and TRBJ2-6, with D possibly matching TRBD2 (7 bases). With 5 bases removed from V and 2 bases from J, the gap between germline ends came to 10 bases. The CDR3 has 15 residues. The V gene's germline CDR1 is SGHTA and CDR2 FQGNSA.